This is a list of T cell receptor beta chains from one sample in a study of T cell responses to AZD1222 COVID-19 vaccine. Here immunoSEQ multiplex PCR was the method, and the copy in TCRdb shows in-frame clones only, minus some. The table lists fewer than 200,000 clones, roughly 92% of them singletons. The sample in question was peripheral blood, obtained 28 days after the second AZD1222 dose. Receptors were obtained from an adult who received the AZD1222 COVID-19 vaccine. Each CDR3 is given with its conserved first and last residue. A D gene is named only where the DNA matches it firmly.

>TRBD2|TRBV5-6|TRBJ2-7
CASSLGVGRSSYEQYF
TGTGCCAGCAGCTTGGGGGTCGGGAGGAGCTCCTACGAGCAGTACTTC
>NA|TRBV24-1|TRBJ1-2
CATSDFLGYGYTF
TGTGCCACCAGTGATTTTCTGGGCTATGGCTACACCTTC
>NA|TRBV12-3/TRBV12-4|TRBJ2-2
CASSFFGELFF
TGTGCCAGCAGTTTTTTCGGGGAGCTGTTTTTT
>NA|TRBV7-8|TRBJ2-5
CASSPRGFEETQYF
TGTGCCAGCAGCCCACGGGGTTTCGAAGAGACCCAGTACTTC
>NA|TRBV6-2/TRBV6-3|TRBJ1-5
CASTPSGISNQPQHF
TGTGCCAGCACCCCCTCAGGGATAAGCAATCAGCCCCAGCATTTT
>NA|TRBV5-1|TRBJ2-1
CASSLDSDDYEQFF
TGCGCCAGCAGCTTGGACTCCGACGACTACGAGCAGTTCTTC
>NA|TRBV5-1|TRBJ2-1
CASSLKSYNEQFF
TGCGCCAGCAGCTTAAAATCCTACAATGAGCAGTTCTTC
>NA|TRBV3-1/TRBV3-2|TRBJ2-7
CASSQVDEPYEQYF
TGTGCCAGCAGCCAAGTAGACGAGCCCTACGAGCAGTACTTC
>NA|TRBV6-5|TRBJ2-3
CASTGGRSTDTQYF
TGTGCCAGCACCGGCGGGCGTTCGACAGATACGCAGTATTTT
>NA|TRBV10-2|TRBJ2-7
CATRTSWGSYEQYF
TGCGCCACACGGACATCATGGGGGTCCTACGAGCAGTACTTC
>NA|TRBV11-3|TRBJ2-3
CASGGRTDTQYF
TGTGCCAGCGGCGGGCGCACAGATACGCAGTATTTT
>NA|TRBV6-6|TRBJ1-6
CASSYAMDNSPLHF
TGTGCCAGCAGTTACGCAATGGACAATTCACCCCTCCACTTT
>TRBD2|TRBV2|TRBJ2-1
CASRRLAGGRYNEQFF
TGTGCCAGCAGAAGACTAGCGGGGGGGCGCTACAATGAGCAGTTCTTC
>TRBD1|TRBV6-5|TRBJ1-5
CASKGQGHQPQHF
TGTGCCAGCAAAGGACAGGGACATCAGCCCCAGCATTTT
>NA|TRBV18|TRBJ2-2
CASSPRATFGELFF
TGTGCCAGCTCACCTAGAGCGACTTTCGGGGAGCTGTTTTTT
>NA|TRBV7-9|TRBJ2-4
CASSVPGGRSAKNIQYF
TGTGCCAGCAGCGTTCCTGGGGGGCGTTCAGCCAAAAACATTCAGTACTTC
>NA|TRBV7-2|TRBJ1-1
CASSLGPGNTEAFF
TGTGCCAGCAGCTTAGGCCCAGGGAACACTGAAGCTTTCTTT
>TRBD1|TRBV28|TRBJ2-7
CASGTGVYEQYF
TGTGCCAGCGGAACAGGGGTCTACGAGCAGTACTTC